These 20 T cell receptor beta chains came from one sample sequenced in a study of T cell repertoires in cytomegalovirus infection. Using its own MiXCR run on the reads, TCRdb lists one record per CDR3 protein. The profile shows just over 300,000 distinct CDR3 sequences, about a sixth of them singletons. The sample consisted of PBMCs. All receptors come from a human donor in good health (CMV status not recorded). Some clones in this sample may be carry-over from other donors' samples.

The rearrangement joins TRBV27 to TRBJ1-1; D not resolved. In germline, CDR1 is MNHEY, CDR2 SMNVEV (reference sequence). The length of the CDR3 is 15 residues. The V and J ends lost 2 bases and 0 bases respectively, with 10 bases between them. In DNA, the CDR3 is TGTGCCAGCAGTTTAAGATTCCACATGAACACTGAAGCTTTCTTT. It codes for CASSLRFHMNTEAFF.

The chain uses TRBV18 and TRBJ2-3, with 9 positions matching TRBD2. CDR3 length: 16 amino acids. The germline CDR1 and CDR2 sequences are KGHSH and LQKENI. Trimming at V came to 5 bases and at J to 0 bases, leaving 6 bases not matched to a gene. CDR3 loop: CASSSWTSVSTDTQYF. The DNA of the CDR3 is TGTGCCAGCTCATCGTGGACTAGCGTAAGCACAGATACGCAGTATTTT.

The chain employs TRBV20-1 and TRBJ1-6; D is uncertain. The V end lost 0 bases, the J end lost 0 bases, and 12 bases lay between the germline ends. Germline values: CDR1 DFQATT, CDR2 SNEGSKA (reference sequence). CDR3 length: 17 residues. Here the CDR3 DNA reads TGCAGTGCTAGAGATCTCTCAGTGGGCTCCTATAATTCACCCCTCCACTTT. Its protein is CSARDLSVGSYNSPLHF.

In this sample, this clonotype turned up a few times. The chain employs TRBV4-2 and TRBJ2-1; D gene ambiguous. The germline V gene encodes CDR1 LGHNA and CDR2 YNFKEQ. The CDR3 has 17 residues. The germline V and J ends were trimmed by 1 base and 0 bases, with 13 bases remaining between them. The CDR3 sequence: CASSQAGLGSSYNEQFF. For the CDR3, the DNA is TGTGCCAGCAGCCAAGCGGGTTTGGGAAGCTCCTACAATGAGCAGTTCTTC.

The chain recombines TRBV4-2 with TRBJ1-2; TRBD1 might be the D (6 bases). Per the germline V gene, CDR1 is LGHNA and CDR2 is YNFKEQ. Trimming shortened V by 0 bases and J by 5 bases, and 13 bases separated the two germline ends. The CDR3 length is 15 residues. As DNA, the CDR3 is TGTGCCAGCAGCCAAGACCGTCAGGGGAGATATGGCTACACCTTC. It yields the protein CASSQDRQGRYGYTF.

This clonotype has more than one count but fewer than ten. The chain is built from TRBV28 and TRBJ1-5, with a weak D call TRBD1 (5 bases). Germline loops: CDR1 MDHEN, CDR2 SYDVKM. CDR3 length: 19 residues. V lost 4 bases, J lost 3 bases, and 25 bases lay in between. The DNA for the CDR3 is TGTGCCAGCAGTTCTCCGGATGGGACCGGGGGTCAGATCAATCAGCCCCAGCATTTT. Protein: CASSSPDGTGGQINQPQHF.

V is TRBV27 and J is TRBJ2-3; possibly TRBD2 for D (5 bases). V was cut by 3 bases and J by 0 bases, with 10 bases left in between. Germline loops: CDR1 MNHEY, CDR2 SMNVEV (reference sequence). CDR3 length equals 15 residues. Here the CDR3 reads CASSFKRLSTDTQYF. Here the CDR3 DNA reads TGTGCCAGCAGTTTTAAGCGGCTTAGCACAGATACGCAGTATTTT.

There are a few counts of this clonotype. This chain uses TRBV2 with TRBJ2-1; the D gene is possibly TRBD1 (5 bases). V was clipped by 6 bases and J by 9 bases, with 27 bases between them. Germline assignment: CDR1 SNHLY and CDR2 FYNNEI. The CDR3 length is 17 residues. The CDR3 DNA reads TGTGCCAGCAGAAGACTTCCAGACAGATCCTATAACACTGAGCAGTTCTTC. Residues: CASRRLPDRSYNTEQFF.

This clonotype was counted only a few times. The gene calls are TRBV9 and TRBJ1-2; the D gene is possibly TRBD1 (6 bases). The germline V gene has CDR1 SGDLS and CDR2 YYNGEE. Trimming removed 0 bases at V and 4 bases at J, with 13 bases between. There are 15 residues in the CDR3. The CDR3 loop reads CASSVGGGSPYGYTF. CDR3 bases: TGTGCCAGCAGCGTAGGAGGGGGGAGCCCCTATGGCTACACCTTC.

This chain uses TRBV29-1 with TRBJ1-2; D remains unclear. Germline V gene lookup returns CDR1 SQVTM and CDR2 ANQGSEA. The CDR3 is made up of 14 amino acids. V lost 7 bases and J 4 bases, leaving 19 bases between the germline ends. The CDR3 protein is CSGGSTGFGYGYTF. DNA for the CDR3: TGCAGCGGGGGTTCCACGGGTTTCGGCTATGGCTACACCTTC.

This clonotype has at least ten counts. The chain links TRBV6-1 to TRBJ2-1, with 9 bases that match TRBD1. This CDR3 spans 13 amino acids. The V gene end was trimmed by 2 bases and the J gene end by 9 bases; junction bases not matched to a gene: 2. Germline V lookup: CDR1 MNHNS, CDR2 SASEGT. Written as DNA, the CDR3 is TGTGCCAGCAGTGAAACGGACAGGGGTGAGCAGTTCTTC. It is translated as CASSETDRGEQFF.

This clonotype occurred a few times. The CDR3: CASSSLGGTGAYEQYF. Written as DNA, the CDR3 is TGTGCCAGCAGTTCCTTAGGGGGGACAGGAGCGTACGAGCAGTACTTC. The chain has TRBV28 and TRBJ2-7; the match to TRBD1 covers 8 bases. The germline V gene encodes CDR1 MDHEN and CDR2 SYDVKM. The CDR3 totals 16 residues. J lost 4 bases, V lost 4 bases, and 12 bases had no gene match.

This clonotype was picked up a small number of times. The chain uses TRBV20-1 and TRBJ2-7; 7 bases line up with TRBD2. The CDR3 is 14 amino acids. Germline CDR1 and CDR2: DFQATT and SNEGSKA (reference sequence). V dropped 6 bases and J dropped 3; count of bases not matched to a gene: 11. The CDR3 DNA reads TGCAGTGCGCCACCTTCGACTAGCTTCTACGAGCAGTACTTC. Protein sequence: CSAPPSTSFYEQYF.

This clonotype was observed a few times. The chain recombines TRBV20-1 with TRBJ1-6, with D tentatively TRBD1 (5 bases). This CDR3 spans 14 amino acids. V gave up 2 bases and J gave up 6 bases, with 11 bases separating them. Germline CDR1 reads DFQATT; CDR2 reads SNEGSKA (reference sequence). CDR3 in amino acids: CSARRQGPNSPLHF. Here the CDR3 DNA reads TGCAGTGCTAGAAGGCAGGGACCTAATTCACCCCTCCACTTT.

V usage is TRBV19 and J usage is TRBJ1-5; TRBD1 aligns across 7 bases. V was pared by 3 bases and J by 4 bases, with 3 bases of the junction left unmatched. This CDR3 is built from 14 residues. Per the germline V gene, CDR1 is LNHDA and CDR2 is SQIVND (reference sequence). CDR3 sequence: CASSITGVNQPQHF. For the CDR3, the DNA is TGTGCCAGTAGTATTACAGGGGTAAATCAGCCCCAGCATTTT.

V is TRBV19 and J is TRBJ1-3; D gene ambiguous. The CDR3 has 15 residues. Per the germline V gene, CDR1 is LNHDA and CDR2 is SQIVND (reference sequence). With 3 bases removed from V and 0 bases from J, the gap between germline ends came to 9 bases. CDR3 coding DNA: TGTGCCAGTAGTATTCTGGCAGCCTCTGGAAACACCATATATTTT. Residues: CASSILAASGNTIYF.

This clonotype was seen more than once but under ten times. The chain links TRBV28 to TRBJ1-2; a weak D match, TRBD1 (6 bases). The germline V gene encodes CDR1 MDHEN and CDR2 SYDVKM. The CDR3 covers 16 residues. The V and J ends lost 4 bases and 2 bases respectively, with 17 bases between them. This CDR3 is CASSSLGQYPNYGYTF. In DNA form, the CDR3 reads TGTGCCAGCAGTTCCTTGGGACAATATCCAAACTATGGCTACACCTTC.

This clonotype was observed many times. The rearrangement links TRBV4-3 to TRBJ1-2; 8 bases are a match to TRBD1. Germline CDR1 is LGHNA and CDR2 is YSLEER. The V gene end was trimmed by 1 base and the J gene end by 4 bases; junction bases not matched to a gene: 2. The CDR3 is 14 amino acids. CDR3: CASSQATGGYGYTF. The CDR3 DNA sequence: TGCGCCAGCAGCCAAGCTACAGGGGGCTATGGCTACACCTTC.

This clonotype was counted a few times. This rearrangement joins TRBV7-3 to TRBJ1-2, with D possibly matching TRBD1 (5 bases). The germline gives CDR1 SGHTA, CDR2 FQGTGA. The V end was cut by 6 bases, the J end by 8 bases, with 22 bases between. The CDR3 loop spans 15 amino acids. CDR3 amino acids: CASRPDTDSGRGYTF. The CDR3, as DNA: TGTGCCAGCAGACCTGACACCGACAGCGGGAGGGGCTACACCTTC.

The chain uses TRBV2 and TRBJ2-5; tentatively, D is TRBD2 (6 bases). Trimming shortened V by 6 bases and J by 7 bases, and 18 bases separated the two germline ends. Looked up from germline, CDR1 is SNHLY and CDR2 is FYNNEI. The CDR3 runs 14 residues. The CDR3 protein is CASSGTRNLMTQYF. DNA of the CDR3: TGTGCCAGCAGCGGGACTCGGAATCTTATGACCCAGTACTTC.